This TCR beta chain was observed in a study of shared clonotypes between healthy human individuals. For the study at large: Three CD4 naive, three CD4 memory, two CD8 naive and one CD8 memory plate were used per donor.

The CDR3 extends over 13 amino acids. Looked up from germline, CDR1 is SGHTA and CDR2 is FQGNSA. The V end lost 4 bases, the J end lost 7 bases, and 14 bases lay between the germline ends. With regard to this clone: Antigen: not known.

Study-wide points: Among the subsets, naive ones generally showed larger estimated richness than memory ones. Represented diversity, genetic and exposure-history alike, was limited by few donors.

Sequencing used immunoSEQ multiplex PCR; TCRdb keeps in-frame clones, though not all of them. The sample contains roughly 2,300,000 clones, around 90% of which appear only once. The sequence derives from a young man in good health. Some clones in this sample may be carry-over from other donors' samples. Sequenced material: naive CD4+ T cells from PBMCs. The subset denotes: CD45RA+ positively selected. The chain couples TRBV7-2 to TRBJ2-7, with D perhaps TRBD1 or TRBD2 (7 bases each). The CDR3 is CASSSYRGGEQYF. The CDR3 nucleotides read TGTGCCAGCAGCTCTTACAGGGGAGGGGAGCAGTACTTC. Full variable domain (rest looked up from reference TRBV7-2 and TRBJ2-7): GAGVSQSPSNKVTEKGKDVELRCDPISGHTALYWYRQSLGQGLEFLIYFQGNSAPDKSGLPSDRFSAERTGGSVSTLTIQRTQQEDSAVYLCASSSYRGGEQYFGPGTRLTVT.